A single sample is the source of the 18 T cell receptor beta chains below, sequenced in a study of cytomegalovirus exposure and HLA in healthy donors. PCR primers comprised 60 Vbeta and 13 Jbeta primers. Profiled with immunoSEQ multiplex PCR; TCRdb holds only in-frame clones, not every one. The sample has some 150,000 clones. The sample taken for sequencing was PBMCs. These receptors came from a woman between 18 and 30 years old in good health and CMV-seronegative.

This chain links TRBV6-1 with TRBJ2-1; the D gene is possibly TRBD1 (6 bases). The germline V and J ends were trimmed by 4 bases and 7 bases, with 17 bases remaining between them. Germline CDR1 reads MNHNS; CDR2 reads SASEGT. The CDR3 contains 15 residues. DNA for the CDR3: TGTGCCAGCAGTGGTGAGACTGGGGGCATGAATGAGCAGTTCTTC. Its translation: CASSGETGGMNEQFF.

This chain connects TRBV27 to TRBJ2-6; the D gene is possibly TRBD2 (5 bases). Between the trimmed V and J ends, which lost 3 bases and 0 bases, there was a span of 12 bases. This CDR3 comprises 17 residues. Germline V CDR1 and CDR2: MNHEY, SMNVEV (reference sequence). The CDR3 DNA reads TGTGCCAGCAGTTTCAGTTCGGCGGGCTCTGGGGCCAACGTCCTGACTTTC. Protein sequence: CASSFSSAGSGANVLTF.

As to this clone: Compared with germline, one end of the junction differs, possibly owing to a read error. This sequence joins TRBV7-8 and TRBJ1-1; a possible D gene is TRBD1 (5 bases). The CDR3 is made up of 15 amino acids. Germline V gene lookup returns CDR1 SGHVS and CDR2 FQNEAQ. The CDR3 coding sequence is TGTGCCGGCAGCCCAAGGGAGGGGTCGAACACTGAAGCTTTCTTT. Residues: CAGSPREGSNTEAFF.

V is TRBV9 and J is TRBJ2-3; D possibly corresponds to TRBD1 (6 bases). Germline assignment: CDR1 SGDLS and CDR2 YYNGEE. The CDR3 totals 16 residues. Trimming pared 1 base from V and 0 bases from J, leaving 12 bases between. The CDR3 here is CASSVYGQLSTDTQYF. DNA of the CDR3: TGTGCCAGCAGCGTATACGGACAGCTTAGCACAGATACGCAGTATTTT.

The chain employs TRBV13 and TRBJ2-3, with 7 bases lining up with TRBD1. Germline lookup yields CDR1 PRHDT and CDR2 FYEKMQ (reference sequence). V was pared by 5 bases and J by 2 bases, with 7 bases of the junction left unmatched. The CDR3 runs to 15 residues. DNA for the CDR3: TGTGCCAGCAGCAAAACAGGGGCGCCCACAGATACGCAGTATTTT. As protein: CASSKTGAPTDTQYF.

The V and J genes are TRBV19 and TRBJ1-2; weak D call: TRBD1 (5 bases). The germline V gene has CDR1 LNHDA and CDR2 SQIVND (reference sequence). Trimming removed 2 bases from V and 1 base from J, with 8 bases in between. The CDR3 covers 14 residues. The CDR3 here is CASSIIQGNYGYTF. For the CDR3, the DNA is TGTGCCAGTAGTATAATCCAGGGTAACTATGGCTACACCTTC.

V and J are TRBV2 and TRBJ2-3; 13 bases align to TRBD2. This CDR3 region has 15 residues. In germline, CDR1 is SNHLY, CDR2 FYNNEI. Losses at the gene ends were 7 bases for V and 4 bases for J; bases not matched to a gene: 5. Written as DNA, the CDR3 is TGTGCCAGCAAACGACTAGCGGGGGGATCAGATACGCAGTATTTT. Translating it yields CASKRLAGGSDTQYF.

The V and J genes are TRBV7-2 and TRBJ1-5; TRBD1 might be the D (5 bases). Trimming shortened V by 5 bases and J by 2 bases, and 10 bases separated the two germline ends. This CDR3 is built from 14 residues. Germline V CDR1 and CDR2: SGHTA, FQGNSA. CDR3 loop: CASSRGRGNQPQHF. CDR3 coding DNA: TGTGCCAGCAGCAGGGGTCGGGGCAATCAGCCCCAGCATTTT. The full variable domain, with the rest looked up from reference TRBV7-2 and TRBJ1-5, is GAGVSQSPSNKVTEKGKDVELRCDPISGHTALYWYRQSLGQGLEFLIYFQGNSAPDKSGLPSDRFSAERTGGSVSTLTIQRTQQEDSAVYLCASSRGRGNQPQHFGDGTRLSIL.

This rearrangement joins TRBV11-2 to TRBJ2-7, with 11 bases identical to TRBD2. CDR1 and CDR2 from the germline V gene are SGHAT and FQNNGV. The CDR3 spans 15 residues. With V trimmed by 5 bases and J by 4 bases, 7 bases remained unmatched. Here the CDR3 DNA reads TGTGCCAGCAGCCCTACTAGCGGGAGTCGATACGAGCAGTACGTC. Translating it yields CASSPTSGSRYEQYV.

This chain connects TRBV6-1 to TRBJ2-5; the D gene is possibly TRBD1 (6 bases). Germline V gene data show CDR1 as MNHNS and CDR2 as SASEGT. The CDR3 contains 14 residues. V lost 2 bases and J lost 9, with 16 bases in between. CDR3 sequence reads: CASSESRMGAPQYF. DNA for the CDR3: TGTGCCAGCAGTGAAAGCCGTATGGGGGCGCCCCAGTACTTC.

The chain carries TRBV30 and TRBJ2-1, with TRBD2 identical over 8 bases. Trimming at V came to 1 base and at J to 6 bases, leaving 8 bases not matched to a gene. Germline values: CDR1 GTSNPN, CDR2 SVGIG (reference sequence). The CDR3 totals 15 residues. The CDR3 loop reads CAWSAFLAGFNEQFF. The CDR3 nucleotides are TGTGCCTGGAGTGCCTTCTTAGCGGGATTCAATGAGCAGTTCTTC.

V gene TRBV6-1 combines with J gene TRBJ2-3; TRBD2 agrees at 7 bases. With 0 bases clipped from V and 0 bases from J, the junction kept 12 bases outside the gene matches. CDR3 length: 19 amino acids. CDR1 and CDR2 from the germline V gene are MNHNS and SASEGT. CDR3 loop: CASSEAPTRLAVSTDTQYF. The CDR3 DNA sequence: TGTGCCAGCAGTGAAGCTCCTACCCGACTAGCTGTTAGCACAGATACGCAGTATTTT.

This chain joins TRBV15 and TRBJ2-3; 8 nucleotides align to TRBD1. The V gene's germline CDR1 is LNHNV and CDR2 YYDKDF (reference sequence). CDR3 length equals 16 residues. The trim removed 1 base at V and 2 bases at J, leaving 5 bases unmatched. The CDR3 DNA sequence: TGTGCCACCAGCAGAGGACGGACAGGGACCACAGATACGCAGTATTTT. Translating gives CATSRGRTGTTDTQYF.

V usage is TRBV11-3 and J usage is TRBJ2-5; 8 bases are a match to TRBD2. CDR1 and CDR2 from the germline V gene are SGHNT and YENEEA. After removal of 1 base from V and 5 bases from J, the junction contained 3 bases not matched to a gene. The CDR3 covers 14 residues. For the CDR3, the DNA is TGTGCCAGCAGCTTAGGAGCGGGAGAGGAGACCCAGTACTTC. Protein product: CASSLGAGEETQYF. The full variable domain, its missing parts supplied by reference TRBV11-3 and TRBJ2-5, is EAGVVQSPRYKIIEKKQPVAFWCNPISGHNTLYWYLQNLGQGPELLIRYENEEAVDDSQLPKDRFSAERLKGVDSTLKIQPAELGDSAVYLCASSLGAGEETQYFGPGTRLLVL.

The gene calls are TRBV5-1 and TRBJ1-2; D perhaps matches TRBD1 (5 bases). The CDR3 consists of 13 residues. Germline loops: CDR1 SGHRS, CDR2 YFSETQ. With 3 bases removed from V and 2 bases from J, the gap between germline ends came to 8 bases. The CDR3 nucleotides read TGCGCCAGCAGCTCGGACACCAACTATGGCTACACCTTC. This translates into CASSSDTNYGYTF.

The chain links TRBV7-2 to TRBJ2-5; possibly TRBD1 for D (5 bases). Trimming took off 1 base at V and 5 bases at J, with 14 bases between the two ends. In germline, CDR1 is SGHTA, CDR2 FQGNSA. This CDR3 has 15 amino acids. In DNA form, the CDR3 reads TGTGCCAGCAGCTTAGGGACAACGGGTTTGGAGACCCAGTACTTC. Translation gives CASSLGTTGLETQYF.

The genes are TRBV5-1 and TRBJ1-2; 7 bases match TRBD1. After removal of 0 bases from V and 5 bases from J, the junction contained 7 bases not matched to a gene. There are 15 residues in the CDR3. Germline CDR1 reads SGHRS; CDR2 reads YFSETQ. The CDR3, as DNA: TGCGCCAGCAGCTTGGAGGGGGCCTTTGGGTATGGCTACACCTTC. It is translated as CASSLEGAFGYGYTF.

V is TRBV5-1 and J is TRBJ2-2, with 10 nucleotides matching TRBD2. Per germline, CDR1 SGHRS and CDR2 YFSETQ. The length of the CDR3 is 16 residues. Trimming removed 2 bases from V and 2 bases from J; junction bases left unmatched: 3. Here the CDR3 reads CASSFGLAVNTGELFF. The CDR3 region has the DNA TGCGCCAGCAGCTTTGGACTAGCGGTTAACACCGGGGAGCTGTTTTTT.